The rows below give T cell receptor beta chains drawn from one sample of a study of shared clonotypes between healthy human individuals. Only in-frame clones appear in the TCRdb table, and some are missing; sequencing was by immunoSEQ multiplex PCR. Altogether 2 million or so clones are present, just under 95% being singletons, with the ten largest covering roughly 1.1%. Sequencing input: naive CD8+ T cells sorted from blood. The receptor set was obtained from a man aged 18 to 29 in good health. CDR3s include the opening cysteine and the closing phenylalanine or tryptophan. A D gene is named only where the DNA matches it firmly. Clone size is given for some rows only: seen once, a few or many times, or a class if the clone is expanded.

J | D | size | V | DNA | CDR3
TRBJ2-1 | TRBD2 | - | TRBV14 | TGTGCCAGCAGCCACTTAGCGGGAGTCTCCTACAATGAGCAGTTCTTC | CASSHLAGVSYNEQFF
TRBJ1-6 | - | - | TRBV21-1 | TGTGCCAGCAGCGCAAAGGAGGAATCAGATAATTCACCCCTCCACTTT | CASSAKEESDNSPLHF
TRBJ2-2 | TRBD1 | - | TRBV7-7 | TGTGCTAGCAGCTCCGGACAGGGTGGCGGGGAGCTGTTTTTT | CASSSGQGGGELFF
TRBJ2-7 | TRBD1 | - | TRBV4-1 | TGCGCCAGCAGCCCCGGACAGGGTACCTACGAGCAGTACTTC | CASSPGQGTYEQYF
TRBJ1-2 | - | - | TRBV19 | TGTGCCAGTAGTGCCAGCTACGGCTACACCTTC | CASSASYGYTF
TRBJ2-1 | - | once | TRBV9 | TGTGCCAGCAGCGTAGTAGGCTATAGCAATGAGCAGTTCTTC | CASSVVGYSNEQFF
TRBJ2-5 | - | once | TRBV5-1 | TGCGCCAGCAGCTTTCCCGCGGGACACTCCCCATCGGAGACCCAGTACTTC | CASSFPAGHSPSETQYF
TRBJ1-1 | TRBD1 | - | TRBV7-2 | TGTGCCAGCAGCTATCCTTTACAGGGGCCGACGAACACTGAAGCTTTCTTT | CASSYPLQGPTNTEAFF
TRBJ2-1 | TRBD2 | - | TRBV4-3 | TGCGCCAGCAGCCAAGATAGGGCTAGCGGGAGGGGCAGCAATGAGCAGTTCTTC | CASSQDRASGRGSNEQFF
TRBJ2-7 | - | once | TRBV19 | TGTGCCAGTGGCCCCCTCTATGAGCAGTACTTC | CASGPLYEQYF
TRBJ2-1 | - | - | TRBV27 | TGTGCCAGCAGTTTTTATGAGGGGGGCCTAGTTGGGTACAATGAGCAGTTCTTC | CASSFYEGGLVGYNEQFF
TRBJ1-6 | - | - | TRBV6-1 | TGTGCCAGCAGTGAAGTTCCGTACTCCTATAATTCACCCCTCCACTTT | CASSEVPYSYNSPLHF
TRBJ1-1 | - | - | TRBV7-6 | TGTGCCAGCAGCTTTTCTTACTCGACGGAGAACACTGAAGCTTTCTTT | CASSFSYSTENTEAFF
TRBJ2-3 | - | once | TRBV30 | TGTGCCTGGAGTTGGGGGCAGAAAGATACGCAGTATTTT | CAWSWGQKDTQYF
TRBJ1-1 | - | - | TRBV6-5 | TGTGCCAGCAGTTACTTGTCCGGGATTGAAGCTTTCTTT | CASSYLSGIEAFF
TRBJ2-7 | - | - | TRBV2 | TGTGCCAGCAGTGAACTTCGGGACCTCCTACTTGGCGAGCAGTACTTC | CASSELRDLLLGEQYF
TRBJ1-1 | - | - | TRBV28 | TGTGCCAGCAGTTTATGGGGCAGGGATACTGAAGCTTTCTTT | CASSLWGRDTEAFF
TRBJ2-3 | TRBD2 | - | TRBV4-3 | TGCGCCAGCAGTAGCGGGAGTTATGGGACAGATACGCAGTATTTT | CASSSGSYGTDTQYF
TRBJ2-5 | - | - | TRBV7-9 | TGTGCCAGCAGGAACCTGGACTATTACCAAGAGACCCAGTACTTC | CASRNLDYYQETQYF
TRBJ2-7 | - | - | TRBV27 | TGTGCCAGCAGTTGGTCCCGGGGGGCGCGAGCCTACGAGCAGTACTTC | CASSWSRGARAYEQYF
TRBJ1-2 | - | - | TRBV9 | TGTGCCAGCAGCGTAGACCCAGGGAACTATGGCTACACCTTC | CASSVDPGNYGYTF
TRBJ2-7 | - | - | TRBV11-2 | TGTGCCAGCAGCTTAGGTGAAGACTACGAGCAGTACTTC | CASSLGEDYEQYF
TRBJ1-5 | - | - | TRBV6-6 | TGTGCCAGCAGTTACTTGCCAGGCAATCAGCCCCAGCATTTT | CASSYLPGNQPQHF
TRBJ1-6 | - | - | TRBV7-9 | TGTGCCAGCAGCTTGGGTCGTAGGGATTCACCCCTCCACTTT | CASSLGRRDSPLHF
TRBJ2-3 | TRBD2 | - | TRBV10-1 | TGCGCCAGCAGTCCGGGAGGGTCTAGCACAGATACGCAGTATTTT | CASSPGGSSTDTQYF
TRBJ2-2 | - | - | TRBV11-2 | TGTGCCAGCAGCTTGGGGGGTATACTTCAAGCGAACACCGGGGAGCTGTTTTTT | CASSLGGILQANTGELFF
TRBJ2-1 | - | - | TRBV27 | TGTGCCAGCACCAAGACTGGTGACAATGAGCAGTTCTTC | CASTKTGDNEQFF
TRBJ2-3 | - | - | TRBV29-1 | TGCAGCGTGTACCCCCAGGGAAGCACAGATACGCAGTATTTT | CSVYPQGSTDTQYF
TRBJ2-7 | - | - | TRBV7-9 | TGTGCCAGCAGACCTACTAGTATGGACGAGCAGTACTTC | CASRPTSMDEQYF
TRBJ1-2 | - | - | TRBV9 | TGTGCCAGCAGCTCCGGGGAGGGGAGGCCCAACACCTTC | CASSSGEGRPNTF
TRBJ1-4 | - | - | TRBV5-6 | TGTGCCAGCAGCCCGGGGATCTGGCTAGAAAAACTGTTTTTT | CASSPGIWLEKLFF
TRBJ1-1 | - | - | TRBV27 | TGTGCCAGCAGTCCGAAGACAGAGCTTAACACTGAAGCTTTCTTT | CASSPKTELNTEAFF
TRBJ2-5 | - | - | TRBV28 | TGTGCCACCCACCCGGGGGAGACCCAGTACTTC | CATHPGETQYF
TRBJ2-1 | - | - | TRBV4-1 | TGCGCCAGCAGCCTAGAACCGGGTCTCAATGAGCAGTTCTTC | CASSLEPGLNEQFF
TRBJ2-7 | - | - | TRBV7-2 | TGTGCCAGCAGCTTAGTATCTCTTGCGGACGAGCAGTACTTC | CASSLVSLADEQYF
TRBJ2-7 | - | - | TRBV6-6 | TGTGCCAGCAGATCTGACAGGATAGGCTCCTACGAGCAGTACTTC | CASRSDRIGSYEQYF
TRBJ2-3 | TRBD2 | - | TRBV6-1 | TGTGCCAGCAGTGAGTGGCTAGCGGGAAGCACAGATACGCAGTATTTT | CASSEWLAGSTDTQYF
TRBJ1-5 | - | - | TRBV5-6 | TGTGCCAGCAGCCCGTCGGGGGATAATCAGCCCCAGCATTTT | CASSPSGDNQPQHF
TRBJ2-7 | - | - | TRBV11-2 | TGTGCCAGCAGCTTCCTCGGAGGGGCGGAACTTGACGAGCAGTACTTC | CASSFLGGAELDEQYF
TRBJ1-2 | - | - | TRBV19 | TGTGCCAGTAGTATAGATCTCGAGGCGAAAGGCTACACCTTC | CASSIDLEAKGYTF